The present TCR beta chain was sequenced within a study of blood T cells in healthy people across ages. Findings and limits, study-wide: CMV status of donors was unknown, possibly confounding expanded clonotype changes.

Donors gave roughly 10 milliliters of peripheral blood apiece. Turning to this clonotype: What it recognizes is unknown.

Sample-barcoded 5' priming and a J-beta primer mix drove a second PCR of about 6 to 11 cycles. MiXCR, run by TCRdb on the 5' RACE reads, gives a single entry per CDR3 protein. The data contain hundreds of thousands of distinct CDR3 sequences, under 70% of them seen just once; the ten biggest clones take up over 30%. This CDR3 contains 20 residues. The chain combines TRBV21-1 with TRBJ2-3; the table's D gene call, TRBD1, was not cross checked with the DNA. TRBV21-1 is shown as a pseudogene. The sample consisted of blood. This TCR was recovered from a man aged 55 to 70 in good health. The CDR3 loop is CASNPGGGQGSPRSTDTQYF. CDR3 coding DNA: TGTGCCAGCAACCCGGGGGGGGGACAGGGGAGCCCCCGTAGCACAGATACGCAGTATTTT.